This T cell receptor (beta chain) is from a study of T cell responses to AZD1222 COVID-19 vaccine. Regarding the study as a whole: Receipt of two AZD1222 doses was followed by a rise in Spike-specific TCR breadth and depth. Donors skewed white British and female; clonal diversity was possibly underestimated.

Method: immunoSEQ multiplex PCR; TCRdb's copy keeps in-frame clones and lacks some. Among roughly 150,000 clones listed, about nine tenths were seen once. On this clone itself: Antigen specificity is unknown.

The material was peripheral blood, obtained on day 0 of AZD1222 vaccination. The sequence was obtained from an adult in good health.

The CDR3: CASSLTHSYNSPLHF. CDR3 coding DNA: TGTGCCAGCAGCTTGACTCACTCCTATAATTCACCCCTCCACTTT. V gene TRBV11-2 combines with J gene TRBJ1-6; D uncertain. CDR3 length equals 15 residues. The germline gives CDR1 SGHAT, CDR2 FQNNGV. V lost 3 bases to trimming and J lost 0 bases, with 6 bases between them.